One T cell receptor (beta chain) is described in this entry. The antigen is unknown. This record belongs to a study of T cells in Graves' hyperthyroidism and ophthalmopathy. Study results and caveats: A model using 13 V-J features told ophthalmopathy apart from stable hyperthyroidism. The majority of expanded thyroid clonotypes above 0.001 also appeared in blood.

V lost 3 bases to trimming and J lost 2 bases; unmatched junction nucleotides: 4. Per germline, CDR1 SGHKS and CDR2 YYEKEE (reference sequence). The CDR3 runs to 14 residues. The investigators amplified TCR beta CDR3 regions from RNA transcripts. First-round RT-PCR of the TCR CDR3 relied on the HTBI primer set. Each CDR3 protein gets one entry after TCRdb re-called the multiplex PCR reads with MiXCR. Among about 610,000 distinct CDR3 sequences listed, roughly 14% were seen once. With duration under 3 months, ophthalmopathy was active: Clinical Activity Score at least 3, NOSPECS at least 4. Any patient presenting with uncontrolled infection, other autoimmune disease, pregnancy or lactation was left out.

This sequence was found in a woman aged 40 to 50 with Graves' ophthalmopathy. The chain has TRBV5-5 and TRBJ2-5; TRBD1 matches 7 bases. The sample consisted of blood. CDR3 loop: CASSWGQSQETQYF. The CDR3 DNA reads TGTGCCAGCAGCTGGGGACAGTCACAAGAGACCCAGTACTTC.